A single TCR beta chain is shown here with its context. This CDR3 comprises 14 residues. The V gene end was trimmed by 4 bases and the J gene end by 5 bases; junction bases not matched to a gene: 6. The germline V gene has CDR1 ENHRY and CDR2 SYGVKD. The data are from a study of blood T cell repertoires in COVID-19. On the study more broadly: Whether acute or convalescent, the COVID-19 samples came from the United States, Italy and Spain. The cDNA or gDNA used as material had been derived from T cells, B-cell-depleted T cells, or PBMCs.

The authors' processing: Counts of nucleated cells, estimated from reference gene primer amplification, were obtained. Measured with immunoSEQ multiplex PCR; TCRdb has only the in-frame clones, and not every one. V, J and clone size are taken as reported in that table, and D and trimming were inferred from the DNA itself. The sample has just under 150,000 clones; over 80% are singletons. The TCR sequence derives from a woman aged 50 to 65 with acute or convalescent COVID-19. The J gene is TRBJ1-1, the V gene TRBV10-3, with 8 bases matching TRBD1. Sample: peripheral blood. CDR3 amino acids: CAISGAGGETEAFF. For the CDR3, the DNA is TGTGCCATCAGTGGGGCAGGGGGCGAAACTGAAGCTTTCTTT.